A selection of T cell receptor beta chains follows, all from one sample in a study of CD8+ T cells in alopecia areata. Only in-frame clones appear in the TCRdb table, and some are missing; sequencing was by immunoSEQ multiplex PCR. This table holds more than 90,000 clones, around two fifths found once. Sequencing used CD4+ T cells sorted from blood. The receptors originated from a human donor with alopecia areata. Both conserved end residues are part of each CDR3. The D gene is left open where the match is weak. Part of the rows lack a size; the others show once, few, many or a class for expanded clones.

-	-	TRBV30	TRBJ1-2	CAWSPQVGYGYTF	TGTGCCTGGAGTCCCCAGGTCGGCTATGGCTACACCTTC
TRBD1	few	TRBV10-3	TRBJ1-2	CAISAGQGDGYTF	TGTGCCATCAGTGCCGGACAGGGGGATGGCTACACCTTC
TRBD1	-	TRBV7-9	TRBJ2-1	CASSSGQENNEQFF	TGTGCCAGCAGCTCCGGACAGGAGAACAATGAGCAGTTCTTC
-	-	TRBV5-1	TRBJ2-1	CATSAGTYNEQFF	TGCGCCACCTCGGCAGGTACCTACAATGAGCAGTTCTTC
-	once	TRBV6-6	TRBJ2-7	CASRSLNRDSYEQYF	TGTGCCAGCCGATCCCTCAACAGGGATTCCTACGAGCAGTACTTC
-	-	TRBV30	TRBJ2-3	CAYNPSTDTQYF	TGTGCCTATAACCCGAGCACAGATACGCAGTATTTT
-	-	TRBV29-1	TRBJ1-2	CSVRWGRSYGYTF	TGCAGCGTTCGTTGGGGCCGGAGCTATGGCTACACCTTC
-	-	TRBV5-1	TRBJ2-1	CASSLALNNEQFF	TGCGCCAGCAGCTTGGCTCTCAACAATGAGCAGTTCTTC
-	-	TRBV7-9	TRBJ2-5	CASSLAGETQYF	TGTGCCAGCAGCCTTGCGGGAGAGACCCAGTACTTC
TRBD1	few	TRBV30	TRBJ1-2	CAWSEPPNRGHNTF	TGTGCCTGGAGTGAGCCCCCAAACAGGGGGCATAACACCTTC
TRBD2	-	TRBV7-2	TRBJ2-1	CASSLAGAPNEQFF	TGTGCCAGCAGCCTAGCGGGAGCTCCTAATGAGCAGTTCTTC
TRBD1	-	TRBV7-9	TRBJ2-1	CASSPGVLTGNSYNEQFF	TGTGCCAGCAGCCCAGGAGTCTTGACAGGGAACTCCTACAATGAGCAGTTCTTC
-	few	TRBV30	TRBJ2-1	CAWGRLIRGNEQFF	TGTGCCTGGGGGAGATTGATACGGGGAAATGAGCAGTTCTTC
-	-	TRBV9	TRBJ2-5	CASSVGSGRELETQYF	TGTGCCAGCAGCGTAGGGTCCGGCAGGGAACTGGAGACCCAGTACTTC
-	-	TRBV7-2	TRBJ2-3	CASSLALAFLDTQYF	TGTGCCAGCAGCTTAGCACTAGCATTTTTAGATACGCAGTATTTT
TRBD2	-	TRBV7-2	TRBJ2-1	CASSLDEIGGGAFEQFF	TGTGCCAGCAGCTTAGACGAGATAGGCGGGGGGGCGTTTGAGCAGTTCTTC
TRBD1	-	TRBV29-1	TRBJ2-7	CSVGQGYRSYEQYF	TGCAGCGTTGGACAGGGCTACCGCTCCTACGAGCAGTACTTC
-	-	TRBV4-1	TRBJ2-1	CASSLGGQSREQFF	TGCGCCAGCAGCCTCGGGGGACAGTCTAGGGAGCAGTTCTTC
-	-	TRBV7-9	TRBJ2-5	CASSPETQYF	TGTGCCAGCAGCCCAGAGACCCAGTACTTC
-	-	TRBV7-2	TRBJ2-5	CASSLGGTRETQYF	TGTGCCAGCAGCTTAGGGGGGACACGTGAGACCCAGTACTTC
-	-	TRBV11-2	TRBJ2-3	CASSLGSSVRATQYF	TGTGCCAGCAGCTTAGGGAGCTCCGTGAGGGCTACGCAGTATTTT
-	few	TRBV7-2	TRBJ2-5	CASSGGGLETQYF	TGTGCCAGCAGCGGGGGGGGCCTCGAGACCCAGTACTTC
-	-	TRBV29-1	TRBJ1-2	CSVSTGSNYGYTF	TGCAGCGTCTCCACAGGGTCTAACTATGGCTACACCTTC
-	-	TRBV7-2	TRBJ2-5	CASSRRIQETQYF	TGTGCCAGCAGCCGACGGATCCAAGAGACCCAGTACTTC
-	-	TRBV27	TRBJ2-5	CASSFRRQETQYF	TGTGCCAGCAGTTTTAGGAGGCAAGAGACCCAGTACTTC
TRBD1	few	TRBV29-1	TRBJ1-2	CSVRGTVNYGYTF	TGCAGCGTTCGGGGGACAGTAAACTATGGCTACACCTTC
TRBD1	-	TRBV29-1	TRBJ2-7	CSVGTATYEQYF	TGCAGCGTCGGGACAGCTACCTACGAGCAGTACTTC